The 15 T cell receptor beta chains given below trace back to one sample, sequenced in a study of shared clonotypes between healthy human individuals. The table came from immunoSEQ multiplex PCR; TCRdb's copy has only in-frame clones and leaves some out. The sample consists of around 500,000 clones, roughly 80% of them appearing once. Specimen: PBMCs. The receptors shown here come from a woman between 35 and 50 years old in good health. Some clones in this sample may be carry-over from other donors' samples.

This sequence joins TRBV6-5 and TRBJ2-7; no firm D call. This CDR3 spans 12 amino acids. Trimming shortened V by 0 bases and J by 6 bases, and 6 bases separated the two germline ends. Germline CDR1 is MNHEY and CDR2 is SVGAGI. DNA of the CDR3: TGTGCCAGCAGTTACTCCACGGGCGAGCAGTACTTC. This gives the protein CASSYSTGEQYF.

CDR3 loop: CASSTRMGTEAFF. CDR3 nucleotides: TGTGCCAGCAGTACCCGTATGGGCACTGAAGCTTTCTTT. The chain has TRBV28 and TRBJ1-1, with D unresolved. The CDR3 runs to 13 residues. Germline V CDR1 and CDR2: MDHEN, SYDVKM. Trimming removed 5 bases at V and 4 bases at J, with 11 bases between.

On this clone itself: This clone may be a read error of a much larger clone one base away. The chain links TRBV28 to TRBJ2-3; tentative D call: TRBD1 (6 bases). Per the germline V gene, CDR1 is MDHEN and CDR2 is SYDVKM. Trimming took off 10 bases at V and 1 base at J, with 12 bases between the two ends. The CDR3 consists of 13 residues. DNA for the CDR3: TGTGCCATCACAGGGTGGTGCACAGATACGCAGTATTTT. This gives the protein CAITGWCTDTQYF.

V and J are TRBV18 and TRBJ1-1; perhaps TRBD1 as D (5 bases). CDR3 length: 14 residues. Trimming took off 3 bases at V and 6 bases at J, with 14 bases between the two ends. Per the germline V gene, CDR1 is KGHSH and CDR2 is LQKENI. CDR3 protein: CASSPPGRPSEAFF. CDR3 bases: TGTGCCAGCTCACCTCCGGGACGCCCGTCTGAAGCTTTCTTT.

The chain is built from TRBV7-2 and TRBJ2-1; the match to TRBD2 covers 10 bases. In germline, CDR1 is SGHTA, CDR2 FQGNSA. The CDR3 covers 15 residues. Losses at the gene ends were 3 bases for V and 4 bases for J; bases not matched to a gene: 3. The CDR3 DNA sequence: TGTGCCAGCAGCTTCCGGACTAGCGGATACAATGAGCAGTTCTTC. Protein: CASSFRTSGYNEQFF.

With regard to this clone: A far larger clone is only one base removed, so a read error is likely. The CDR3 protein is CASSYSGGTEAFF. The DNA for the CDR3 is TGTGCCAGCAGCTACAGTGGGGGGACTGAAGCTTTCTTT. V usage is TRBV11-1 and J usage is TRBJ1-1; D is perhaps TRBD1 (5 bases). Germline V gives CDR1 SGHAT, CDR2 FQDESV (reference sequence). The CDR3 consists of 13 residues. Trimming cost V 4 bases and J 5 bases, with 11 bases left between them.

Only a few counts were recorded for this clone. This chain links TRBV18 with TRBJ2-1; 7 nucleotides agree with TRBD2. Germline V gene sequence: CDR1 KGHSH, CDR2 LQKENI. CDR3 length: 15 amino acids. V lost 0 bases to trimming and J lost 6 bases; unmatched junction nucleotides: 5. CDR3 DNA sequence: TGTGCCAGCTCACCACCGGGCGGGAGCGTCAATGAGCAGTTCTTC. Encoded protein: CASSPPGGSVNEQFF.

The chain couples TRBV6-4 to TRBJ2-1; the match to TRBD1 covers 7 bases. Looked up from germline, CDR1 is MRHNA and CDR2 is SNTAGT. The CDR3 runs 16 residues. V lost 3 bases and J lost 7; bases outside the gene matches: 12. The CDR3: CASSESWTGLGNEQFF. The DNA for the CDR3 is TGTGCCAGCAGTGAGTCGTGGACAGGTTTGGGAAATGAGCAGTTCTTC.

The chain uses TRBV11-3 and TRBJ2-2, with 7 bases matching TRBD2. This CDR3 contains 17 residues. Germline lookup yields CDR1 SGHNT and CDR2 YENEEA. After removal of 2 bases from V and 0 bases from J, the junction contained 6 bases not matched to a gene. For the CDR3, the DNA is TGTGCCAGCAGCTTACTACTAGCGTCCGCGAACACCGGGGAGCTGTTTTTT. Translating gives CASSLLLASANTGELFF.

As to this clone: A clone one base away is much larger, so this may be a read error. J is TRBJ2-3 and V is TRBV11-1, with no clear D. The CDR3 is 11 amino acids. V lost 3 bases to trimming and J lost 3 bases, with 1 base between them. CDR1 is SGHAT and CDR2 is FQDESV in the germline V gene (reference sequence). The CDR3 reads CASSLTDTQYF. For the CDR3, the DNA is TGTGCCAGCAGCTTGACAGATACGCAGTATTTT.

The V and J genes are TRBV4-2 and TRBJ1-2, with D possibly TRBD1 on 5 matching bases. This CDR3 has 14 residues. The germline V and J ends were trimmed by 0 bases and 6 bases, with 11 bases remaining between them. The germline gives CDR1 LGHNA, CDR2 YNFKEQ. For the CDR3, the DNA is TGTGCCAGCAGCCAAGATCCGGGGCGGAATGGCTACACCTTC. It encodes CASSQDPGRNGYTF.

This chain connects TRBV11-2 to TRBJ1-1, with D perhaps TRBD1 (5 bases). Per germline, CDR1 SGHAT and CDR2 FQNNGV. CDR3 length equals 14 residues. Trimming pared 5 bases from V and 6 bases from J, leaving 16 bases between. The chain's CDR3 is CASSQVRAGAEAFF. CDR3 DNA: TGTGCCAGCAGCCAGGTCAGGGCGGGAGCTGAAGCTTTCTTT. Full variable domain (rest looked up from reference TRBV11-2 and TRBJ1-1): EAGVAQSPRYKIIEKRQSVAFWCNPISGHATLYWYQQILGQGPKLLIQFQNNGVVDDSQLPKDRFSAERLKGVDSTLKIQPAKLEDSAVYLCASSQVRAGAEAFFGQGTRLTVV.

This clone was counted a few times. This chain links TRBV15 with TRBJ2-1, with 10 bases matching TRBD2. Germline lookup yields CDR1 LNHNV and CDR2 YYDKDF (reference sequence). Trimming at V came to 1 base and at J to 8 bases, leaving 8 bases not matched to a gene. This CDR3 has 16 residues. Here the CDR3 reads CATSRASGSSLHEQFF. The CDR3 DNA follows: TGTGCCACCAGCAGAGCTAGCGGGAGCTCTTTACATGAGCAGTTCTTC.

The chain has TRBV4-2 and TRBJ2-6, with D unresolved. This CDR3 region has 16 residues. The germline V gene encodes CDR1 LGHNA and CDR2 YNFKEQ. V lost 0 bases and J 3 bases, leaving 9 bases between the germline ends. The CDR3 loop reads CASSQDEAHGANVLTF. In DNA, the CDR3 is TGTGCCAGCAGCCAAGATGAAGCACATGGGGCCAACGTCCTGACTTTC.

This sequence joins TRBV25-1 and TRBJ2-2, with D possibly TRBD2 on 5 matching bases. V lost 1 base to trimming and J lost 7 bases, with 13 bases between them. The CDR3 totals 15 residues. Germline lookup yields CDR1 MGHDK and CDR2 SYGVNS. CDR3 DNA: TGTGCCAGCAGTGAATTCAGTAGCGATTACGGGGAGCTGTTTTTT. As protein: CASSEFSSDYGELFF.